One sample yielded the 5 T cell receptor beta chains listed below, sequenced in a study of OX40 agonist ivuxolimab in advanced cancers. Generated by immunoSEQ multiplex PCR, the TCRdb table keeps only in-frame clones and is missing some. The profile shows more than 20,000 clones, 83% of them singletons. The sample consisted of CD4+ or CD8+ T cells sorted from blood, taken in a trial of the OX40 agonist ivuxolimab. All receptors come from an adult with an advanced solid tumor such as melanoma, head and neck, liver or kidney cancer.

The chain carries TRBV4-2 and TRBJ2-3, with TRBD2 matching 9 bases. In germline, CDR1 is LGHNA, CDR2 YNFKEQ. The CDR3 is 17 residues long. After removal of 0 bases from V and 4 bases from J, the junction contained 8 bases not matched to a gene. This CDR3 reads CASSQDLGGGASDTQYF. In nucleotides, the CDR3 is TGTGCCAGCAGCCAAGATCTGGGCGGGGGGGCCTCAGATACGCAGTATTTT.

V gene TRBV27 combines with J gene TRBJ2-5, with D perhaps matching TRBD1 (5 bases). Germline-derived CDR1 and CDR2 are MNHEY and SMNVEV (reference sequence). Trimming removed 4 bases from V and 2 bases from J, with 11 bases in between. The CDR3 extends over 14 amino acids. CDR3 nucleotides: TGTGCCAGCAGTTCCTGGGGCGGACAAGAGACCCAGTACTTC. Translated, it gives CASSSWGGQETQYF.

This clone occurred once. This chain links TRBV19 with TRBJ1-4; D perhaps matches TRBD1 (6 bases). Between the trimmed V and J ends, which lost 5 bases and 8 bases, there was a span of 12 bases. The CDR3 consists of 13 residues. In germline, CDR1 is LNHDA, CDR2 SQIVND (reference sequence). CDR3 DNA sequence: TGTGCCAGTAGTGTGGACAGTGGCGAAAAACTGTTTTTT. Residues: CASSVDSGEKLFF.

This chain links TRBV7-9 with TRBJ2-7; 9 bases align to TRBD2. With 2 bases clipped from V and 7 bases from J, the junction kept 6 bases outside the gene matches. This CDR3 spans 14 amino acids. CDR1 SEHNR and CDR2 FQNEAQ come from the germline V gene (reference sequence). The chain's CDR3 is CASSLNLAGREQYF. CDR3 DNA: TGTGCCAGCAGCTTAAACCTAGCGGGACGGGAGCAGTACTTC. Supplemented by reference TRBV7-9 and TRBJ2-7, the full variable domain reads DTGVSQNPRHKITKRGQNVTFRCDPISEHNRLYWYRQTLGQGPEFLTYFQNEAQLEKSRLLSDRFSAERPKGSFSTLEIQRTEQGDSAMYLCASSLNLAGREQYFGPGTRLTVT.

The chain uses TRBV7-3 and TRBJ2-3; D is perhaps TRBD2 (6 bases). The CDR3 contains 15 residues. Germline V gives CDR1 SGHTA, CDR2 FQGTGA. Trimming took 5 bases from V and 2 from J, leaving 14 bases between them. The DNA of the CDR3 is TGTGCCAGCAGCCGTAGCGGAACCCTCACAGATACGCAGTATTTT. Its protein product is CASSRSGTLTDTQYF.